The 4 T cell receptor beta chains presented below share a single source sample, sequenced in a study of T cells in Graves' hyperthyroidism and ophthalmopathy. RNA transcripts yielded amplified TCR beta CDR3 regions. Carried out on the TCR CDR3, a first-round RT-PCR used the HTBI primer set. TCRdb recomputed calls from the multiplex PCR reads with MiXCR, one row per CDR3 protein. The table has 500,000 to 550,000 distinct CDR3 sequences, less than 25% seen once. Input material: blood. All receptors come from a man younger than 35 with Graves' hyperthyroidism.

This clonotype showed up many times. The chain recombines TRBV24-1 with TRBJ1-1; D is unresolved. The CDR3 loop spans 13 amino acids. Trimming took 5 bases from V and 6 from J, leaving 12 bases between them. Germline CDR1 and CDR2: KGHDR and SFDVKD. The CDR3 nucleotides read TGTGCCACCAGTGTCCCCGGTAGGCCTGAAGCTTTCTTT. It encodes CATSVPGRPEAFF.

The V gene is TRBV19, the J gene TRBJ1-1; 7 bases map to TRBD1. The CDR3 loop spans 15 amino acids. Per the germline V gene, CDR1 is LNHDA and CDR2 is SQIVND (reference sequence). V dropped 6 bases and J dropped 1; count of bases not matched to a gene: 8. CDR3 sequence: CASSPGQPGNTEAFF. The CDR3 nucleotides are TGTGCCAGTAGCCCGGGACAGCCGGGGAACACTGAAGCTTTCTTT.

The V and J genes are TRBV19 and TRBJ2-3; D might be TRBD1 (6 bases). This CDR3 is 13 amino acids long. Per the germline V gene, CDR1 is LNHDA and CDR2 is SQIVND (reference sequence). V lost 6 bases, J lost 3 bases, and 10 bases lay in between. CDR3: CASRAGATDTQYF. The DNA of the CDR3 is TGTGCCAGTAGGGCAGGGGCTACAGATACGCAGTATTTT.

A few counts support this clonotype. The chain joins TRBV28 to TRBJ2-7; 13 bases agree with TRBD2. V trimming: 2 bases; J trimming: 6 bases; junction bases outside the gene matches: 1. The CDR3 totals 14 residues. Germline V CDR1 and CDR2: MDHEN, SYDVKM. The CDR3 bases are TGTGCCAGCAGTTTAACTAGCGGGGGGGCCGAGCAGTACTTC. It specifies CASSLTSGGAEQYF.